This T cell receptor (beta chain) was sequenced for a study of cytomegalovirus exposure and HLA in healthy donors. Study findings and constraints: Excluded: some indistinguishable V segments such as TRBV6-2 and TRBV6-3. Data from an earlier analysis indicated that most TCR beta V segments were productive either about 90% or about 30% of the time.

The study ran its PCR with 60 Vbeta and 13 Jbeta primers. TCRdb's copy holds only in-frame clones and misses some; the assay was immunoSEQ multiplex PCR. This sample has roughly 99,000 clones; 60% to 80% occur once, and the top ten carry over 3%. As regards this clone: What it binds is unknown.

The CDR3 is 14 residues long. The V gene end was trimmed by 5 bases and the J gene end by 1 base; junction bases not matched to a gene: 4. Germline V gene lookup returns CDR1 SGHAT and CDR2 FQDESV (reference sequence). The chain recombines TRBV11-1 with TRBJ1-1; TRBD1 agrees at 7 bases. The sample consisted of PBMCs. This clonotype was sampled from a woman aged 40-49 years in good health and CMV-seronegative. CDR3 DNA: TGTGCCAGCAGCACCCGACAGGGGAACACTGAAGCTTTCTTT. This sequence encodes CASSTRQGNTEAFF.